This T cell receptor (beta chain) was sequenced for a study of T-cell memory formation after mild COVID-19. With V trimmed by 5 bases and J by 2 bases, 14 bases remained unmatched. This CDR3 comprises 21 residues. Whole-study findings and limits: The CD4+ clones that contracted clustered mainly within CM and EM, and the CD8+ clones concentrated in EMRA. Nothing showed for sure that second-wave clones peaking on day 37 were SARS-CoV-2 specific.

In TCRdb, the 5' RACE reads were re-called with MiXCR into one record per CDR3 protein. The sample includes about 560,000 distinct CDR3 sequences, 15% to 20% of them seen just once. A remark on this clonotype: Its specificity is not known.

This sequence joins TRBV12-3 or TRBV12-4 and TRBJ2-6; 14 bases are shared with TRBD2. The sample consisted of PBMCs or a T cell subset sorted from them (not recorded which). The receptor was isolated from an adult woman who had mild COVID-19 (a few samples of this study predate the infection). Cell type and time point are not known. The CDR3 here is CASSPPSPGLAGVPGANVLTF. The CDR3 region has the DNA TGTGCCAGCAGTCCACCGAGCCCGGGACTAGCGGGAGTTCCTGGGGCCAACGTCCTGACTTTC.